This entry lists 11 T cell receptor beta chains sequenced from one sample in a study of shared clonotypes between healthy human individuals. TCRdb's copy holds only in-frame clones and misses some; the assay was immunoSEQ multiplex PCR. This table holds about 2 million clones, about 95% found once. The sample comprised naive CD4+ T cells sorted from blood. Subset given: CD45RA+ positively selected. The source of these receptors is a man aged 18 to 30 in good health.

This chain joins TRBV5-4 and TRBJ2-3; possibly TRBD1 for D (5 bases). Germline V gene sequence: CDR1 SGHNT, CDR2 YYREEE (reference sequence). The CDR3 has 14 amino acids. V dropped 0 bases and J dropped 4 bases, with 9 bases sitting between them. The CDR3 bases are TGTGCCAGCAGCTTGGCCAGGGATGCAGATACGCAGTATTTT. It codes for CASSLARDADTQYF.

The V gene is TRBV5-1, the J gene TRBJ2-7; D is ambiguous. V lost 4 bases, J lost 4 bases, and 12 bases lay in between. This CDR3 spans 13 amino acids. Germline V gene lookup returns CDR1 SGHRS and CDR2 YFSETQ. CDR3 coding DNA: TGCGCCAGCAGCCCCGCCGTAGGGTACGAGCAGTACTTC. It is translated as CASSPAVGYEQYF.

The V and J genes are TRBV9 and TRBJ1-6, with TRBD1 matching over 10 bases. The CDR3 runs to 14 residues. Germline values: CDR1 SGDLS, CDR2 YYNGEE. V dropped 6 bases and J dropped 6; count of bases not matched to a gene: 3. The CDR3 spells CASTRQGANSPLHF. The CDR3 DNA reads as TGTGCCAGCACCCGACAGGGGGCTAATTCACCCCTCCACTTT.

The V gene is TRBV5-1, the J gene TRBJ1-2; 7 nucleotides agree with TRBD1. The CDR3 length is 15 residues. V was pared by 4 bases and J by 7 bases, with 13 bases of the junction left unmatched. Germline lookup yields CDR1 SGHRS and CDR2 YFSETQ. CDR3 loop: CASSPLGQAPLGYTF. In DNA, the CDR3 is TGCGCCAGCAGCCCCCTCGGACAGGCTCCCCTTGGCTACACCTTC.

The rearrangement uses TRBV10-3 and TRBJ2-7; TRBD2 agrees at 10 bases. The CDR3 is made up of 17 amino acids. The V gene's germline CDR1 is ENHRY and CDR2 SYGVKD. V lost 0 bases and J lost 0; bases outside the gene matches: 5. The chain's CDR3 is CAISESSGGSSSYEQYF. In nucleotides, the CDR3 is TGTGCCATCAGTGAGTCTAGCGGGGGGTCGAGCTCCTACGAGCAGTACTTC.

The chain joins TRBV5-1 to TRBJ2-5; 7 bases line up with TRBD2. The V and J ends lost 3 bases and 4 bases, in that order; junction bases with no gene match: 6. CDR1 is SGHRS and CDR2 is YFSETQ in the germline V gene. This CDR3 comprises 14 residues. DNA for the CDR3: TGCGCCAGCAGCTCGGGGGGTTCAGGAGAGACCCAGTACTTC. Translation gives CASSSGGSGETQYF. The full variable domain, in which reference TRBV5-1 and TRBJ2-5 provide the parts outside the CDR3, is KAGVTQTPRYLIKTRGQQVTLSCSPISGHRSVSWYQQTPGQGLQFLFEYFSETQRNKGNFPGRFSGRQFSNSRSEMNVSTLELGDSALYLCASSSGGSGETQYFGPGTRLLVL.

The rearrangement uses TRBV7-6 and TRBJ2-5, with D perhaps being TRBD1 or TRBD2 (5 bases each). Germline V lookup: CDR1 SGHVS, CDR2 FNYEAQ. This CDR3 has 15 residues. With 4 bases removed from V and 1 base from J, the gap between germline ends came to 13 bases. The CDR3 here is CASSSSGPPQETQYF. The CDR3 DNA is TGTGCCAGCAGCTCTTCGGGACCGCCCCAAGAGACCCAGTACTTC. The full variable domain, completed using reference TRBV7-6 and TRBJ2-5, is GAGVSQSPRYKVTKRGQDVALRCDPISGHVSLYWYRQALGQGPEFLTYFNYEAQQDKSGLPNDRFSAERPEGSISTLTIQRTEQRDSAMYRCASSSSGPPQETQYFGPGTRLLVL.

The CDR3 nucleotides are TGTGCCAGCAGTGCCGGGACTTCTCCCCCCGGGGAGCTGTTTTTT. Residues: CASSAGTSPPGELFF. The chain couples TRBV2 to TRBJ2-2; weak D call: TRBD2 (6 bases). Germline V gene data show CDR1 as SNHLY and CDR2 as FYNNEI. V shed 4 bases and J shed 6 bases, with 15 bases lying between them. The CDR3 length is 15 residues.

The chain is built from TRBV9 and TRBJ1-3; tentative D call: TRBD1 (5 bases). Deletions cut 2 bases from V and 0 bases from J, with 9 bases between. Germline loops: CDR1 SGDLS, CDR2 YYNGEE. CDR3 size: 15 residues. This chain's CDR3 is CASSVSGLSGNTIYF. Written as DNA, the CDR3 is TGTGCCAGCAGCGTTTCAGGGCTCTCTGGAAACACCATATATTTT.

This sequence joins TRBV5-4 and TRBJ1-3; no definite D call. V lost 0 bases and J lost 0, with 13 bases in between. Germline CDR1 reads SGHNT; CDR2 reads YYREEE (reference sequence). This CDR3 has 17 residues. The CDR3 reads CASSLAGNRGSGNTIYF. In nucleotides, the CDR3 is TGTGCCAGCAGCTTGGCGGGGAACAGAGGCTCTGGAAACACCATATATTTT.

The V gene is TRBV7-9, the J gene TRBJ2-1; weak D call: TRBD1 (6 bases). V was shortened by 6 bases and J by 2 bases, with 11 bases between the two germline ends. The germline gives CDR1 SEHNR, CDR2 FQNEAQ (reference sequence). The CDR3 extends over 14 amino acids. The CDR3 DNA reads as TGTGCCAGCAGTACAGGGTTCACCTACAATGAGCAGTTCTTC. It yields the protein CASSTGFTYNEQFF.